This record looks at one TCR beta chain sequence and its context. What it recognizes is unknown. The test was conducted at deep level. Per the authors' pipeline: ImmunoSEQ gave junction-only sequences without quality scores, so filtering differed. TCRdb's copy holds only in-frame clones and misses some; the assay was immunoSEQ multiplex PCR. D and trimming come from the DNA, and the V and J calls and clone size come from that table. The sample has 1.5 million to 2.5 million clones, roughly 94% seen once. The CDR3 is 14 residues long. Trimming stripped 4 bases from V and 2 bases from J, with 12 bases between. Germline loops: CDR1 SGHTS, CDR2 YDEGEE. Only CD45RO-negative cells positively selected for CCR7 counted as naive CD8 cells, so terminally differentiated effector memory CD45RA+ cells were excluded. The sample belongs to a study of shared clonotypes between healthy human individuals. At the level of the study: There were three CD4 naive, three CD4 memory, two CD8 naive and one CD8 memory plates per donor. Study-wide results and limits: Owing to a small donor count, the genetic and exposure-history diversity represented was limited.

This TCR was sampled from a man aged 18 to 35 in good health. The V call is TRBV5-8, the J call TRBJ2-5; unclear D gene. Input material: naive CD8+ T cells sorted from blood. The CDR3 loop reads CASSRGSGQETQYF. CDR3 coding DNA: TGTGCCAGCAGCCGTGGGTCAGGACAAGAGACCCAGTACTTC.